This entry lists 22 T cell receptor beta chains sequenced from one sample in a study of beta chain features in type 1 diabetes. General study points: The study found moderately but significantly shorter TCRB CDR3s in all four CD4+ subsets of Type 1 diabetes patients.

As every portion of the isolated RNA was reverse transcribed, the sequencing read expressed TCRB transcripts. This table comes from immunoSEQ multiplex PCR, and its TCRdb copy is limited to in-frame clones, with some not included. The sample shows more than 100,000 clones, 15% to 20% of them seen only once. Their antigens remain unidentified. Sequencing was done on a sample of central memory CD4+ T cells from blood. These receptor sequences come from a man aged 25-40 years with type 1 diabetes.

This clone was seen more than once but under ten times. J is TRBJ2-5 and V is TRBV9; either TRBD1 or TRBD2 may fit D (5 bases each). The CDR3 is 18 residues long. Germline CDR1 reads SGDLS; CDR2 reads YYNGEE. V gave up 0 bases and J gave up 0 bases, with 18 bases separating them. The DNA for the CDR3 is TGTGCCAGCAGCGTAGGAGGTCAAGGGTGGGGGAACCAAGAGACCCAGTACTTC. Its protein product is CASSVGGQGWGNQETQYF.

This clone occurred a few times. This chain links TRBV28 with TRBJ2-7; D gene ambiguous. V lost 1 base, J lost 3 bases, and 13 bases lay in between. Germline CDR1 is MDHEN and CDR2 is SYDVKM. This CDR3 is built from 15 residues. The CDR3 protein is CASSLSSLSHYEQYF. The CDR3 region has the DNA TGTGCCAGCAGTTTATCCAGTCTGAGTCACTACGAGCAGTACTTC.

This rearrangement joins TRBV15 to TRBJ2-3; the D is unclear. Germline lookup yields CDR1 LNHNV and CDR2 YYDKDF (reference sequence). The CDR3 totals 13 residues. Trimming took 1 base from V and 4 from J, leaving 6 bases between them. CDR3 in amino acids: CATSRAHADTQYF. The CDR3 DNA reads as TGTGCCACCAGCAGAGCCCACGCAGATACGCAGTATTTT. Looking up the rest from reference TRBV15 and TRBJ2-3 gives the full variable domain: DAMVIQNPRYQVTQFGKPVTLSCSQTLNHNVMYWYQQKSSQAPKLLFHYYDKDFNNEADTPDNFQSRRPNTSFCFLDIRSPGLGDTAMYLCATSRAHADTQYFGPGTRLTVL.

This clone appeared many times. This chain's CDR3 is CASSDDRDEQFF. The DNA of the CDR3 is TGTGCCAGCAGCGACGACAGGGATGAGCAGTTCTTC. The V call is TRBV11-1, the J call TRBJ2-1; the match to TRBD1 covers 7 bases. The V gene end was trimmed by 5 bases and the J gene end by 8 bases; junction bases not matched to a gene: 3. The V gene's germline CDR1 is SGHAT and CDR2 FQDESV (reference sequence). The CDR3 runs to 12 residues.

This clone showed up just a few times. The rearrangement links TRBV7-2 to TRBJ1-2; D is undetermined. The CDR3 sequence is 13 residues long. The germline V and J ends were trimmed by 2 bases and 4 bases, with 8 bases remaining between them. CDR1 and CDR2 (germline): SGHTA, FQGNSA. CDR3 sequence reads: CASSLQDSYGYTF. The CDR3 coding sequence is TGTGCCAGCAGCTTACAGGATTCCTATGGCTACACCTTC.

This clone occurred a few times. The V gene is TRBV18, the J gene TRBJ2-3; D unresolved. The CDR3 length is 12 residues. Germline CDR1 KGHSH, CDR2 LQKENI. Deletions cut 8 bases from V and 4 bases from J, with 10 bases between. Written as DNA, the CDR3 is TGTGCCAGCCGTTTGGCCTCAGATACGCAGTATTTT. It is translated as CASRLASDTQYF.

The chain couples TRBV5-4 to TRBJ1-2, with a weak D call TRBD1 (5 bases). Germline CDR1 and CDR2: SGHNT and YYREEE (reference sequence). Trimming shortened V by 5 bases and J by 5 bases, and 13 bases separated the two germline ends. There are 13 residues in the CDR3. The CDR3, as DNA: TGTGCCAGCAGTACAGGACGGACTTATGGCTACACCTTC. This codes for CASSTGRTYGYTF.

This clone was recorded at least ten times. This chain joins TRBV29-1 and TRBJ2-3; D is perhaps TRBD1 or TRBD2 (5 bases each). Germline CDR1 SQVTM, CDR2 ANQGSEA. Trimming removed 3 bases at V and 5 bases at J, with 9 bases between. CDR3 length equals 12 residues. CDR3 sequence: CSVDLGVDTQYF. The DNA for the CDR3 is TGCAGCGTTGACTTGGGGGTAGATACGCAGTATTTT.

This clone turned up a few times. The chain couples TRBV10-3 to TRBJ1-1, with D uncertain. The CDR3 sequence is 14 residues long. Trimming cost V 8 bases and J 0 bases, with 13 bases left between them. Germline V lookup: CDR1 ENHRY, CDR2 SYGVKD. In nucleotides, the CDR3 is TGTGCCATCCGGTTAGGCCGCCTGAACACTGAAGCTTTCTTT. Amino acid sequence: CAIRLGRLNTEAFF.

The CDR3 is CASSWDQTAYEQYF. The CDR3 bases are TGTGCCAGCAGCTGGGACCAAACTGCCTACGAGCAGTACTTC. The chain combines TRBV7-2 with TRBJ2-7; D possibly matches TRBD1 or TRBD2 (5 bases each). The CDR3 runs 14 residues. CDR1 and CDR2 (germline): SGHTA, FQGNSA. V lost 4 bases to trimming and J lost 2 bases, with 12 bases between them.

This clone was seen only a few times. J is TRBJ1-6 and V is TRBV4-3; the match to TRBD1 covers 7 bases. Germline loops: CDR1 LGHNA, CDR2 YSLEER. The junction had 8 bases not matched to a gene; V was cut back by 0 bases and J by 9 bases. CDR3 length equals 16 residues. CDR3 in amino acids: CASSQETGPQGSPLHF. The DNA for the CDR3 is TGCGCCAGCAGCCAAGAGACAGGGCCACAGGGTTCACCCCTCCACTTT.

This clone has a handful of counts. The CDR3 sequence: CASSQVLLPGQEHTEAFF. The CDR3 DNA reads TGCGCCAGCAGCCAAGTCCTCCTGCCGGGGCAGGAACACACTGAAGCTTTCTTT. The gene calls are TRBV4-1 and TRBJ1-1, with D maybe TRBD1 (5 bases). CDR1 and CDR2 from the germline V gene are MGHRA and YSYEKL. V lost 1 base and J 3 bases, leaving 21 bases between the germline ends. The CDR3 spans 18 residues.

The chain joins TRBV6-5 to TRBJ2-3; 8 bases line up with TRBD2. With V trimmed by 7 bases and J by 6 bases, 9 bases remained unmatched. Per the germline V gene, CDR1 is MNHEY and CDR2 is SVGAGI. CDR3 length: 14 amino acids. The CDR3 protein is CASNRAGVRDTQYF. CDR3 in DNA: TGTGCCAGCAACCGAGCGGGGGTTCGGGATACGCAGTATTTT.

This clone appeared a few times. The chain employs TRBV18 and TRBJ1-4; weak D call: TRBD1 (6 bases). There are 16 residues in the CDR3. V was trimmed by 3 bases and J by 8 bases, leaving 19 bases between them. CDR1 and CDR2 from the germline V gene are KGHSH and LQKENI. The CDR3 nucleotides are TGTGCCAGCTCACCGATCCAGACAGGTTCTTGGGAAAAACTGTTTTTT. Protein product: CASSPIQTGSWEKLFF.

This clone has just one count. Written as DNA, the CDR3 is TGTGCCAGCAGCCCACGGGCGGGGGACAGCTTTCCAGGTGGTGAGCAGTTCTTC. Translation: CASSPRAGDSFPGGEQFF. V usage is TRBV4-2 and J usage is TRBJ2-1; D might be TRBD1 or TRBD2, each matching 7 bases. The V gene's germline CDR1 is LGHNA and CDR2 YNFKEQ. V lost 4 bases, J lost 9 bases, and 28 bases lay in between. The CDR3 consists of 18 residues.

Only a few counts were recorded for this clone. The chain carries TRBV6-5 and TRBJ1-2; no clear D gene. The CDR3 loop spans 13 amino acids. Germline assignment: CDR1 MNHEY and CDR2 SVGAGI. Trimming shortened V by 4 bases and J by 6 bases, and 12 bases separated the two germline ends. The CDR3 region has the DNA TGTGCCAGCAGTTCCCGGACGGTTCATGGCTACACCTTC. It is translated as CASSSRTVHGYTF.

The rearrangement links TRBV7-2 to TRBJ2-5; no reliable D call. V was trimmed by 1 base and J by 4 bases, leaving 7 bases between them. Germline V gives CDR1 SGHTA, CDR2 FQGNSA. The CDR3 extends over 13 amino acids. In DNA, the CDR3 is TGTGCCAGCAGCTTAGTGAGTTCAGAGACCCAGTACTTC. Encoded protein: CASSLVSSETQYF.

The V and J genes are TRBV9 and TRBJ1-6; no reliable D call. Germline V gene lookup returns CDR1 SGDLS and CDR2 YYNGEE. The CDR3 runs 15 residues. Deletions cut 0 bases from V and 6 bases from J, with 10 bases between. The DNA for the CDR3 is TGTGCCAGCAGCGTAGCAGGACTTGCTAATTCACCCCTCCACTTT. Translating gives CASSVAGLANSPLHF.

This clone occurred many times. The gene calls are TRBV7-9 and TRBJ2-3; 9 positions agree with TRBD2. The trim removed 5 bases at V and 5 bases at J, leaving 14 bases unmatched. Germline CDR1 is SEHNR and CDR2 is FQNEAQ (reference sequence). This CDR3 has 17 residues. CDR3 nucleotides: TGTGCCAGCAGCATCCCACCGGGACTAGCAAAGGGAGATACGCAGTATTTT. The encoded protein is CASSIPPGLAKGDTQYF.

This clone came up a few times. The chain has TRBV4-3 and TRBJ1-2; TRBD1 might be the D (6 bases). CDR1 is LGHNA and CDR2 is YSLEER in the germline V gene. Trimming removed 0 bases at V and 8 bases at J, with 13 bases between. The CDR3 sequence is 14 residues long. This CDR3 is CASSQDLGQIGYTF. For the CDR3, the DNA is TGCGCCAGCAGCCAAGATTTAGGACAGATCGGCTACACCTTC.

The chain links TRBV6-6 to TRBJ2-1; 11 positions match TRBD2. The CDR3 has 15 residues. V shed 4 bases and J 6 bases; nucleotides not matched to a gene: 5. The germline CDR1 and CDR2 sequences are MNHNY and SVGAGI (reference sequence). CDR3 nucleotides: TGTGCCAGCAGTTTTAGCGGGGGGGCGGCCAATGAGCAGTTCTTC. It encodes CASSFSGGAANEQFF.

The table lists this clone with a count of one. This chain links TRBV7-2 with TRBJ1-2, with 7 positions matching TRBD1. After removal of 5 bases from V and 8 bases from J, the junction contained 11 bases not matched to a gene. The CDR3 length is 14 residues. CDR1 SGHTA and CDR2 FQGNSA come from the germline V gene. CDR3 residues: CASSSYDRARGYTF. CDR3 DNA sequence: TGTGCCAGCAGCAGCTATGACAGGGCGCGAGGCTACACCTTC.